This TCR beta chain was sequenced in a study of T-cell memory formation after mild COVID-19. Study observations and caveats: Certain responding clones were present in pre-infection memory, suggesting participation of cross-reactive memory.

TCRdb independently ran MiXCR on the 5' RACE reads; one entry per CDR3 protein. The data show 250,000 to 300,000 distinct CDR3 sequences, roughly 15% seen once. Germline assignment: CDR1 MDHEN and CDR2 SYDVKM. The length of the CDR3 is 11 residues. V lost 6 bases to trimming and J lost 7 bases, with 9 bases between them. To note about this clonotype: As yet, its antigen is unknown.

The gene calls are TRBV28 and TRBJ1-2, with D hard to call. Sequencing used PBMCs or a T cell subset sorted from them (not recorded which). This sequence originates from a man aged 18 to 35 who had mild COVID-19 (a few samples of this study predate the infection). Cell type and time point are not known. The CDR3 here is CASRVEGGYTF. CDR3 coding DNA: TGTGCCAGCAGGGTGGAGGGTGGCTACACCTTC.